Listed here are 14 T cell receptor beta chains from one sample, sequenced in a study of blood T cells in healthy people across ages (dated by TCRdb to the mid-2010s). Library creation used 5' RACE. Sequenced on an Illumina HiSeq 2500. The second PCR ran for roughly 6 to 11 cycles and used a J-beta primer mix along with a sample-barcoded 5' primer. TCRdb reanalyzed the raw reads on its own, using fastp at Q25 for trimming and MiXCR for clone calling, and kept in-frame beta chains. Records with the same CDR3 protein are collapsed into one entry carrying the most frequent genes and DNA. Within this sample are 650,000 to 900,000 distinct CDR3 sequences, with around 68% of them counted one time only. 28% of the sample comes from the top ten. The sequenced material came from blood. The receptors here all came from a young man in good health.

The sample holds one count of this clonotype. The chain recombines TRBV27 with TRBJ2-4; D possibly corresponds to TRBD1 (6 bases). Germline V gene data show CDR1 as MNHEY and CDR2 as SMNVEV (reference sequence). The CDR3 loop spans 15 amino acids. Trimming shortened V by 7 bases and J by 13 bases, and 26 bases separated the two germline ends. CDR3 bases: TGTGCCAGCACTTCATCTCCGCACAGGGCTAATGAGCAGTACTTC. The encoded protein is CASTSSPHRANEQYF.

V and J are TRBV7-2 and TRBJ2-1; TRBD2 agrees at 7 bases. Germline values: CDR1 SGHTA, CDR2 FQGNSA. The J segment lost 4 bases and the V segment lost 8 bases, leaving 8 bases of the junction unmatched. This CDR3 is 14 amino acids long. The chain's CDR3 is CASPPMREYNEQFF. The CDR3, as DNA: TGTGCCAGCCCCCCTATGCGGGAGTACAATGAGCAGTTCTTC.

The CDR3 DNA is TGCGCCAGCAGACTAAACCAGGGACGCGGAAACACCATATATTTT. Protein sequence: CASRLNQGRGNTIYF. This chain uses TRBV5-1 with TRBJ1-3; TRBD1 might be the D (5 bases). V was shortened by 5 bases and J by 4 bases, with 16 bases between the two germline ends. Germline V gene sequence: CDR1 SGHRS, CDR2 YFSETQ. This CDR3 is 15 amino acids long.

The chain combines TRBV7-2 with TRBJ2-7; possible D gene TRBD1, 5 bases. The CDR3 has 14 amino acids. V was pared by 2 bases and J by 2 bases, with 10 bases between. Per the germline V gene, CDR1 is SGHTA and CDR2 is FQGNSA. Here the CDR3 DNA reads TGTGCCAGCAGCTTACGGACAACCGCCTACGAGCAGTACTTC. It encodes CASSLRTTAYEQYF. Using reference TRBV7-2 and TRBJ2-7 for the parts outside the CDR3, the full variable domain is GAGVSQSPSNKVTEKGKDVELRCDPISGHTALYWYRQSLGQGLEFLIYFQGNSAPDKSGLPSDRFSAERTGGSVSTLTIQRTQQEDSAVYLCASSLRTTAYEQYFGPGTRLTVT.

With respect to this clonotype: A read error may account for a junction end that differs from germline. V gene TRBV4-3 combines with J gene TRBJ2-1; no definite D call. Germline values: CDR1 LGHNA, CDR2 YSLEER. CDR3 length equals 15 residues. The CDR3: CASSPLVNSCNEQFF. In DNA form, the CDR3 reads TGCGCCAGCAGCCCACTGGTAAACTCCTGCAATGAGCAGTTCTTC.

This clonotype showed up just a few times. The chain combines TRBV7-2 with TRBJ1-5; 9 bases are shared with TRBD1. Per germline, CDR1 SGHTA and CDR2 FQGNSA. Germline trimming cut 1 base from V and 0 bases from J; bases unmatched to any gene: 4. This CDR3 has 17 residues. CDR3 sequence reads: CASSLGQGENSNQPQHF. The CDR3 DNA reads as TGTGCCAGCAGCTTAGGACAGGGGGAGAATAGCAATCAGCCCCAGCATTTT.

The chain carries TRBV7-8 and TRBJ2-3; the match to TRBD1 covers 7 bases. Unmatched junction bases numbered 6, after V lost 5 bases and J lost 4 bases. This CDR3 has 14 residues. CDR1 and CDR2 (germline): SGHVS, FQNEAQ. DNA for the CDR3: TGTGCCAGCAGCCCAGGACAGGAGTCAGATACGCAGTATTTT. It codes for CASSPGQESDTQYF.

Points on this clonotype: Possible read error: a much larger clone is one base away. The V call is TRBV27, the J call TRBJ2-3; TRBD2 is a possible D gene (5 bases). V was cut by 8 bases and J by 6 bases, with 15 bases left in between. The germline V gene encodes CDR1 MNHEY and CDR2 SMNVEV (reference sequence). The CDR3 runs 13 residues. The CDR3 DNA reads TGTGCCAGCGGTCTGGACTCCCCCGATACGCAGTATTTT. Translation gives CASGLDSPDTQYF.

The sample holds a few counts of this clonotype. The chain is built from TRBV10-2 and TRBJ1-2; D remains ambiguous. Between the trimmed V and J ends, which lost 7 bases and 2 bases, there was a span of 17 bases. Germline CDR1 WSHSY, CDR2 SAAADI. The CDR3 is 15 residues long. This CDR3 is CASTERSLGNYGYTF. The CDR3 DNA sequence: TGCGCCAGCACCGAGAGGAGTTTGGGAAACTATGGCTACACCTTC.

The chain carries TRBV3-1 and TRBJ2-7, with D uncertain. Germline lookup yields CDR1 LGHDT and CDR2 YNNKEL (reference sequence). The CDR3 extends over 15 amino acids. Trimming shortened V by 4 bases and J by 0 bases, and 13 bases separated the two germline ends. CDR3 sequence: CASSPLVARSYEQYF. In nucleotides, the CDR3 is TGTGCCAGCAGCCCCCTGGTGGCCCGCTCCTACGAGCAGTACTTC.

The chain joins TRBV20-1 to TRBJ2-5, with D possibly matching TRBD2 (7 bases). Gene TRBJ2-7 matches the end of the DNA better, so the J call may be wrong. The CDR3 is 15 amino acids. Germline CDR1 DFQATT, CDR2 SNEGSKA (reference sequence). The CDR3 reads CSATQSGGASYEQYF. DNA for the CDR3: TGCAGTGCTACCCAGAGTGGGGGGGCCTCCTACGAGCAGTACTTC.

In this sample, this clonotype turned up a few times. This rearrangement joins TRBV4-3 to TRBJ2-7, with D tentatively TRBD1 (5 bases). Germline V gene sequence: CDR1 LGHNA, CDR2 YSLEER. The CDR3 length is 15 residues. Between the trimmed V and J ends, which lost 3 bases and 2 bases, there was a span of 14 bases. The CDR3 nucleotides read TGCGCCAGCAGCCACTCCCGTGGCAGGGCCTACGAGCAGTACTTC. Translated: CASSHSRGRAYEQYF.

Only a few counts were recorded for this clonotype. The J gene is TRBJ2-1, the V gene TRBV2; 7 bases agree with TRBD1. Germline CDR1 reads SNHLY; CDR2 reads FYNNEI. The CDR3 loop spans 15 amino acids. With 6 bases clipped from V and 0 bases from J, the junction kept 5 bases outside the gene matches. The CDR3 sequence: CASSQRQGSYNEQFF. The CDR3 bases are TGTGCCAGCAGCCAGAGACAGGGCTCCTACAATGAGCAGTTCTTC.

The chain uses TRBV7-9 and TRBJ1-2; the D gene is possibly TRBD1 (5 bases). The V gene's germline CDR1 is SEHNR and CDR2 FQNEAQ (reference sequence). V was trimmed by 5 bases and J by 3 bases, leaving 10 bases between them. This CDR3 comprises 13 residues. CDR3 DNA: TGTGCCAGCAGCCACCAGGGAGACTATGGCTACACCTTC. Amino acids: CASSHQGDYGYTF.